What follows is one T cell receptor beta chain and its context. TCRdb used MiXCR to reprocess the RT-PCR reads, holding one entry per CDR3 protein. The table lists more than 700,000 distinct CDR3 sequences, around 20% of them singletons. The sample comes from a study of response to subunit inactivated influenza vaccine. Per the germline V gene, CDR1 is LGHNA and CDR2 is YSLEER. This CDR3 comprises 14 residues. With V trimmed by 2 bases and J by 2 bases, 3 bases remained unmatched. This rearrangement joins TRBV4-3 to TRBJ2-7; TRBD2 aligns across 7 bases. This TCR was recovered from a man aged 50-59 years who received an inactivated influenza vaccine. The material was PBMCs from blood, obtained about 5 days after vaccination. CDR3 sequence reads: CASSQSGGTYEQYF. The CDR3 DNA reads TGCGCCAGCAGCCAATCGGGGGGAACCTACGAGCAGTACTTC.